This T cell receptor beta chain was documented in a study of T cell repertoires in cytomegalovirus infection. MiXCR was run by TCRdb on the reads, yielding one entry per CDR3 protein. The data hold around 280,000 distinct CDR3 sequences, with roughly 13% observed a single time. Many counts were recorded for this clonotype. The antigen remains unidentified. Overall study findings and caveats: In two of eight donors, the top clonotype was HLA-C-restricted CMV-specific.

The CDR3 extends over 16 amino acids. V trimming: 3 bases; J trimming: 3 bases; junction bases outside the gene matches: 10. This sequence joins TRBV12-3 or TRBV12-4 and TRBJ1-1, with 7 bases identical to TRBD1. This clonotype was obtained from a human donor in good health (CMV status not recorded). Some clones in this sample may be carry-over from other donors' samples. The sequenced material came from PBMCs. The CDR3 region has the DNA TGTGCCAGCAGTTTGGGACAGCAAAACCCACACACTGAAGCTTTCTTT. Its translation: CASSLGQQNPHTEAFF.